This T cell receptor (beta chain) was observed in a study of T cell responses to AZD1222 COVID-19 vaccine. Study conclusions and caveats: Seropositivity was recorded at baseline in only 6 or 7 AZD1222 recipients. A reported finding is that nearly half of spike-specific TCRs target unmutated variant regions.

V shed 6 bases and J shed 1 base, with 13 bases lying between them. CDR3 length: 15 residues. The germline gives CDR1 SSHAT, CDR2 FNYEAQ (reference sequence). Data came from immunoSEQ multiplex PCR; TCRdb stores just in-frame clones and leaves some out. Of 80,000 to 90,000 clones in the sample, around 90% were seen once. Regarding this clone: Its antigen is as yet unknown.

The sample was peripheral blood, taken on day 0 of AZD1222 vaccination. This receptor was obtained from an adult in good health. The chain links TRBV7-7 to TRBJ2-1; D tentatively fits TRBD1 or TRBD2 (5 bases each). The CDR3 sequence is CASSPGPGSYNEQFF. The CDR3 DNA reads TGTGCCAGCAGTCCGGGACCTGGTTCCTACAATGAGCAGTTCTTC. The full variable domain, in which reference TRBV7-7 and TRBJ2-1 provide the parts outside the CDR3, is GAGVSQSPRYKVTKRGQDVTLRCDPISSHATLYWYQQALGQGPEFLTYFNYEAQPDKSGLPSDRFSAERPEGSISTLTIQRTEQRDSAMYRCASSPGPGSYNEQFFGPGTRLTVL.